Shown below are 10 T cell receptor beta chains from a single sample sequenced in a study of neurological immune-mediated disorders. TCRdb reanalysed the 5' RACE reads using MiXCR and keeps one entry per CDR3 protein. The data show about 87,000 distinct CDR3 sequences, with around 3.5% seen just once and less than 3.5% held by the top ten. Sequenced material: PBMCs. These receptors all come from a woman aged 50 to 65 with multiple sclerosis.

The table lists this clonotype with many counts. The rearrangement joins TRBV6-2 or TRBV6-3 to TRBJ2-7; 8 bases match TRBD1. The germline V gene has CDR1 MNHEY and CDR2 SVGEGT. CDR3 size: 15 residues. J lost 3 bases, V lost 2 bases, and 6 bases had no gene match. DNA for the CDR3: TGTGCCAGCAGTTACAGAGGACAGGGAGGCTACGAGCAGTACTTC. It translates to CASSYRGQGGYEQYF.

Comments on this clonotype: A much more abundant neighbour one base away suggests this may be a read error. V and J are TRBV20-1 and TRBJ1-2; perhaps TRBD1 as D (5 bases). Germline CDR1 DFQATT, CDR2 SNEGSKA (reference sequence). The CDR3 is made up of 13 amino acids. Deletions cut 0 bases from V and 8 bases from J, with 13 bases between. The CDR3 sequence is CSARDIGTRGYTF. In DNA, the CDR3 is TGCAGTGCTAGAGATATTGGGACTAGAGGCTACACCTTC.

Written as DNA, the CDR3 is TGCAGTGCTCGATCAATCAGGGAGGGAAACACCATATATTTT. Translation: CSARSIREGNTIYF. The V gene is TRBV20-1, the J gene TRBJ1-3, with a possible D match to TRBD1 (5 bases). Germline CDR1 is DFQATT and CDR2 is SNEGSKA (reference sequence). Trimming removed 5 bases from V and 4 bases from J, with 15 bases in between. This CDR3 comprises 14 residues.

There are many counts of this clonotype. The genes are TRBV7-9 and TRBJ2-5; D unclear. The CDR3 contains 13 residues. CDR1 is SEHNR, CDR2 FQNEAQ, per germline (reference sequence). V lost 3 bases to trimming and J lost 5 bases, with 10 bases between them. The CDR3 reads CASSLFGVETQYF. For the CDR3, the DNA is TGTGCCAGCAGCTTGTTTGGGGTGGAGACCCAGTACTTC.

This clonotype was detected many times. CDR3 loop: CASSRPGAGVKRGYTF. The CDR3 DNA reads as TGTGCCAGCAGTCGCCCCGGTGCGGGGGTGAAGCGGGGCTACACCTTC. This chain links TRBV12-3 or TRBV12-4 with TRBJ1-2, with D possibly TRBD1 on 5 matching bases. The CDR3 consists of 16 residues. V was pared by 5 bases and J by 8 bases, with 24 bases between.

The table lists this clonotype with many counts. V usage is TRBV5-6 and J usage is TRBJ2-3; D ambiguous. The V end was cut by 4 bases, the J end by 1 base, with 7 bases between. Germline lookup yields CDR1 SGHDT and CDR2 YYEEEE. There are 13 residues in the CDR3. The CDR3: CASSAGRTDTQYF. The DNA for the CDR3 is TGTGCCAGCAGCGCAGGACGCACAGATACGCAGTATTTT.

This clonotype was recorded many times. The chain has TRBV20-1 and TRBJ1-1, with 9 bases fitting TRBD1. Per germline, CDR1 DFQATT and CDR2 SNEGSKA (reference sequence). The V segment lost 2 bases and the J segment 7 bases; nucleotides outside the gene matches: 11. This CDR3 is built from 15 residues. The CDR3 is CSARNPQGASREAFF. The CDR3 DNA sequence: TGCAGTGCTAGAAACCCACAGGGGGCAAGCCGTGAAGCTTTCTTT.

This clonotype has a count of ten or more. The rearrangement joins TRBV9 to TRBJ2-7; D unresolved. V lost 3 bases, J lost 5 bases, and 18 bases lay in between. Germline V lookup: CDR1 SGDLS, CDR2 YYNGEE. The CDR3 contains 15 residues. CDR3 nucleotides: TGTGCCAGCAGCGGACGACAACCTGGGATTAACGAGCAGTACTTC. The encoded protein is CASSGRQPGINEQYF.

This clonotype was seen ten or more times. The V gene is TRBV5-1, the J gene TRBJ2-3, with 11 bases fitting TRBD2. This CDR3 region has 17 residues. Germline V gene lookup returns CDR1 SGHRS and CDR2 YFSETQ. V was clipped by 2 bases and J by 4 bases; unmatched bases: 9. The CDR3 nucleotides are TGCGCCAGCAGCTTTGGTGCTAGCGGGGGGTTGGCAGATACGCAGTATTTT. Translated: CASSFGASGGLADTQYF.

The chain uses TRBV6-5 and TRBJ1-4; D is unclear. This CDR3 is 15 amino acids long. Germline V lookup: CDR1 MNHEY, CDR2 SVGAGI. V was shortened by 6 bases and J by 5 bases, with 16 bases between the two germline ends. The CDR3 DNA is TGTGCCAGCAGCACGACGGGTGGACGCAATGAAAAACTGTTTTTT. Encoded protein: CASSTTGGRNEKLFF.